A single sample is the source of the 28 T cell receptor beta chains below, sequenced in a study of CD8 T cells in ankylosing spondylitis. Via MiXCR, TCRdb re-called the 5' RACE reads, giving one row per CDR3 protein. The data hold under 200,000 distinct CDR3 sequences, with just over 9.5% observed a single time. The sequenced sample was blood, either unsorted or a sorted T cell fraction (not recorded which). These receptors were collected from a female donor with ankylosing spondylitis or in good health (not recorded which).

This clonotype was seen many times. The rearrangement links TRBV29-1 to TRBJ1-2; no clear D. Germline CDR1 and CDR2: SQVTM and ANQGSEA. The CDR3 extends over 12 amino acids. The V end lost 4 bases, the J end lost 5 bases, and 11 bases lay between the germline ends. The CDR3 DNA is TGCAGCGTTGGAGACAACAGTTATGGCTACACCTTC. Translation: CSVGDNSYGYTF.

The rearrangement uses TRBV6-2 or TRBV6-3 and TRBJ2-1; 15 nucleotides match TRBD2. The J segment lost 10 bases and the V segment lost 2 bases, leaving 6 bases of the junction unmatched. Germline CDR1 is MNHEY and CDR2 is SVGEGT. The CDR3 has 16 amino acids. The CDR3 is CASSYPGLAGGEEQFF. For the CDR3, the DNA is TGTGCCAGCAGTTACCCGGGACTAGCGGGAGGAGAAGAGCAGTTCTTC.

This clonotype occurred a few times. CDR3 sequence (DNA): TGTGCCAGCACTAACTGGGGCAGATCCTATGGCTACACCTTC. It translates to CASTNWGRSYGYTF. The V gene is TRBV28, the J gene TRBJ1-2, with D maybe TRBD1 (5 bases). The germline V gene encodes CDR1 MDHEN and CDR2 SYDVKM. The CDR3 is 14 amino acids. V was shortened by 7 bases and J by 4 bases, with 16 bases between the two germline ends.

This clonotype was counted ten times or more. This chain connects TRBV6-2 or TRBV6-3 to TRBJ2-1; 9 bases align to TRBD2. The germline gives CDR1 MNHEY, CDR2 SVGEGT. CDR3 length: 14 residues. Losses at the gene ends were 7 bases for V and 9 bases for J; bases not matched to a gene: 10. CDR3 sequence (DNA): TGTGCCAGCAACGCGGGAGGGCCAACGGGTGAGCAGTTCTTC. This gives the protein CASNAGGPTGEQFF.

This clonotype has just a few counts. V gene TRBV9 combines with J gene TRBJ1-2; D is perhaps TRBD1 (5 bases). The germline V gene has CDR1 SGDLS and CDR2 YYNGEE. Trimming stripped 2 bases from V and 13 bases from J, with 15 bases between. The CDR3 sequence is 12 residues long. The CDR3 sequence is CASSVPGDSCTF. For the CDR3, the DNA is TGTGCCAGCAGCGTCCCCGGGGACTCCTGCACCTTC.

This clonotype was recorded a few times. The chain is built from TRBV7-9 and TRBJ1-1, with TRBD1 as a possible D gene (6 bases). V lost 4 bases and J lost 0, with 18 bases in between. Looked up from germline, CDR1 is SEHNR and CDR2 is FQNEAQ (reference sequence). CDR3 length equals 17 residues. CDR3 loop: CASSSSSMTGLNTEAFF. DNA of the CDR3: TGTGCCAGCAGCTCCTCTTCTATGACAGGACTGAACACTGAAGCTTTCTTT.

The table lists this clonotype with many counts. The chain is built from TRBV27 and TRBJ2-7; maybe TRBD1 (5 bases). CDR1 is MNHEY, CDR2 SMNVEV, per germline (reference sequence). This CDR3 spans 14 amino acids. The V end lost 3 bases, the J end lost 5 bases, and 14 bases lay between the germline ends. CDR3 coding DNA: TGTGCCAGCAGTTTCGGACAACTCGCCGACGAGCAGTACTTC. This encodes CASSFGQLADEQYF.

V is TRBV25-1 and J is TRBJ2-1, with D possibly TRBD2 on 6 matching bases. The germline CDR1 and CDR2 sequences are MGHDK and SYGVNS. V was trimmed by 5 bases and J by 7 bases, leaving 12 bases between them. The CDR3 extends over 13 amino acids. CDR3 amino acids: CASSKAGRNEQFF. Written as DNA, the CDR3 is TGTGCCAGCAGTAAGGCAGGGAGGAATGAGCAGTTCTTC.

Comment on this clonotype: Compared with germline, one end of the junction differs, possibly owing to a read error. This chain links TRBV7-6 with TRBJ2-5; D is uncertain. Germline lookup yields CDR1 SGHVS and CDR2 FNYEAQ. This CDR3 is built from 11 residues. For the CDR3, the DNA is TGTGACAGCAGCTTGAGGGAGACCCAGTACTTC. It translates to CDSSLRETQYF. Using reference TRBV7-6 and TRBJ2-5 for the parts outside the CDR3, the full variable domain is GAGVSQSPRYKVTKRGQDVALRCDPISGHVSLYWYRQALGQGPEFLTYFNYEAQQDKSGLPNDRFSAERPEGSISTLTIQRTEQRDSAMYRCDSSLRETQYFGPGTRLLVL.

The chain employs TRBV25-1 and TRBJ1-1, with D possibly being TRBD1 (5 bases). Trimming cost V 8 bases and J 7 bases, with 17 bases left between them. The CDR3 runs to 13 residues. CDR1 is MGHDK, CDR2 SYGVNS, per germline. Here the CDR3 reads CASREGTSNEAFF. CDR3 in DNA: TGTGCCAGCCGCGAGGGGACTTCAAATGAAGCTTTCTTT. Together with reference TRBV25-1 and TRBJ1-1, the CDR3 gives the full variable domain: EADIYQTPRYLVIGTGKKITLECSQTMGHDKMYWYQQDPGMELHLIHYSYGVNSTEKGDLSSESTVSRIRTEHFPLTLESARPSHTSQYLCASREGTSNEAFFGQGTRLTVV.

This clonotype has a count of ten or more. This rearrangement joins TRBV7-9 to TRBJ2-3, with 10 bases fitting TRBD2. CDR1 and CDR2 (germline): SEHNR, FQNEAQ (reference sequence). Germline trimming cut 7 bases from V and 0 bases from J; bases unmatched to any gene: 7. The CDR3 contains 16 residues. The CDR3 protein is CASTPLAGGSTDTQYF. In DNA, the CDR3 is TGTGCCAGCACCCCATTAGCGGGAGGAAGCACAGATACGCAGTATTTT.

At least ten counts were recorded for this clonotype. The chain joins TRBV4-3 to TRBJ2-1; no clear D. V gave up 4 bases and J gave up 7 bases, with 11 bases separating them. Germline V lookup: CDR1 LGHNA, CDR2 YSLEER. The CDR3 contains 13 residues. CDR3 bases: TGCGCCAGCAGCCCGGCGCTGGGGAATGAGCAGTTCTTC. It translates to CASSPALGNEQFF.

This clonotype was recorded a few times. This chain's CDR3 is CASMGWSGTGGELFF. In DNA form, the CDR3 reads TGTGCCAGCATGGGCTGGAGCGGGACTGGGGGGGAGCTGTTTTTT. V and J are TRBV27 and TRBJ2-2, with TRBD2 identical over 7 bases. The V gene's germline CDR1 is MNHEY and CDR2 SMNVEV (reference sequence). This CDR3 has 15 amino acids. V trimming: 7 bases; J trimming: 8 bases; junction bases outside the gene matches: 13.

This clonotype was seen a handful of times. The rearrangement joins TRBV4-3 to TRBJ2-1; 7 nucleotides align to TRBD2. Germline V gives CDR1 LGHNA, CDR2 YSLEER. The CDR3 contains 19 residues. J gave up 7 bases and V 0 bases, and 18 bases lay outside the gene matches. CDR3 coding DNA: TGCGCCAGCAGCCAAGATCTTCCGGCGTCTAGCGGACTATTTAATGAGCAGTTCTTC. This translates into CASSQDLPASSGLFNEQFF.

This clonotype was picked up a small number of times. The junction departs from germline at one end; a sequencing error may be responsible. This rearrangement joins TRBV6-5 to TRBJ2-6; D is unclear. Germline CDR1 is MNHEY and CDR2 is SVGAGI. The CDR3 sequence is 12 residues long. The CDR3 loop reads CASSSPPKVLTF. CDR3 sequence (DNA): TGTGCCAGCAGTTCCCCGCCCAAAGTCCTGACTTTC.

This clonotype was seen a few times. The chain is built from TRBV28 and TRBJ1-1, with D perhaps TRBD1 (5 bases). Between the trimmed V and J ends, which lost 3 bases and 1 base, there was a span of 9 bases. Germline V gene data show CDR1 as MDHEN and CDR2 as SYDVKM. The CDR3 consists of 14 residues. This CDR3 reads CASSFWGTNTEAFF. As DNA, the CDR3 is TGTGCCAGCAGTTTCTGGGGGACGAACACTGAAGCTTTCTTT.

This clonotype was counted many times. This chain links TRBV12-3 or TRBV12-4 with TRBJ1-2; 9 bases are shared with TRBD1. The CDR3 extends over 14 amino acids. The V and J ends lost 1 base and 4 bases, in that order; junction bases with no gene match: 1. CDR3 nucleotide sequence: TGTGCCAGCAGTTTAGGGGACAGGGCCTATGGCTACACCTTC. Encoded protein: CASSLGDRAYGYTF.

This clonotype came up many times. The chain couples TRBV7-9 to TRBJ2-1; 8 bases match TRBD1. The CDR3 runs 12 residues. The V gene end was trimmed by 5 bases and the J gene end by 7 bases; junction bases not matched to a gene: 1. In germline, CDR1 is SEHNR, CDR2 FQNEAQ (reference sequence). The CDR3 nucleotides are TGTGCCAGCAGCGGACAGGGAAATGAGCAGTTCTTC. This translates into CASSGQGNEQFF.

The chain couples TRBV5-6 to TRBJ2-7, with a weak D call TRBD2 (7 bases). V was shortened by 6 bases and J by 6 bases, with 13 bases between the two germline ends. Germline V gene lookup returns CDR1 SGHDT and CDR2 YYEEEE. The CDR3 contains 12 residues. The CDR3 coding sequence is TGTGCCAGCAAAGCGCGGGGGCGCGAGCAGTACTTC. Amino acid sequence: CASKARGREQYF.

CDR3 coding DNA: TGTGCCAGCAGCTTAGATGGGACAGGGAGCAACGAGCAGTACTTC. It encodes CASSLDGTGSNEQYF. J is TRBJ2-7 and V is TRBV7-9; 9 nucleotides align to TRBD1. The germline V gene has CDR1 SEHNR and CDR2 FQNEAQ (reference sequence). Trimming at V came to 1 base and at J to 5 bases, leaving 6 bases not matched to a gene. The CDR3 runs 15 residues. The whole variable domain, filled in from reference TRBV7-9 and TRBJ2-7, reads DTGVSQNPRHKITKRGQNVTFRCDPISEHNRLYWYRQTLGQGPEFLTYFQNEAQLEKSRLLSDRFSAERPKGSFSTLEIQRTEQGDSAMYLCASSLDGTGSNEQYFGPGTRLTVT.

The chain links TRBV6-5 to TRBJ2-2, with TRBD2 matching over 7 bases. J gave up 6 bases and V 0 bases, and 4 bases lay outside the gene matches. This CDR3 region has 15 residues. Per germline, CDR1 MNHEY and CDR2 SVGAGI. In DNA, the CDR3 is TGTGCCAGCAGTTACTCGGGGGGGAGCCCCGGGGAGCTGTTTTTT. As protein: CASSYSGGSPGELFF.

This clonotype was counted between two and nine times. CDR3 nucleotides: TGTGCCAGCAGCCCCCACCACGAGCAGTACTTC. Its protein is CASSPHHEQYF. The V and J genes are TRBV11-2 and TRBJ2-7; D call uncertain. This CDR3 spans 11 amino acids. V was clipped by 5 bases and J by 5 bases, with 7 bases between them. Per the germline V gene, CDR1 is SGHAT and CDR2 is FQNNGV.

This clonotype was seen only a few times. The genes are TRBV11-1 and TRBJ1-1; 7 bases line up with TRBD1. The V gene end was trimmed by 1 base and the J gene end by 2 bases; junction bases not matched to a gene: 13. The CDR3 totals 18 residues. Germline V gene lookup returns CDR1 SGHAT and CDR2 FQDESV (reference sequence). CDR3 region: CASSLVRETGRYNTEAFF. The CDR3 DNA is TGTGCCAGCAGCTTAGTAAGGGAGACAGGGAGGTATAACACTGAAGCTTTCTTT. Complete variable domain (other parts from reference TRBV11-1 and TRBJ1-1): EAEVAQSPRYKITEKSQAVAFWCDPISGHATLYWYRQILGQGPELLVQFQDESVVDDSQLPKDRFSAERLKGVDSTLKIQPAELGDSAMYLCASSLVRETGRYNTEAFFGQGTRLTVV.

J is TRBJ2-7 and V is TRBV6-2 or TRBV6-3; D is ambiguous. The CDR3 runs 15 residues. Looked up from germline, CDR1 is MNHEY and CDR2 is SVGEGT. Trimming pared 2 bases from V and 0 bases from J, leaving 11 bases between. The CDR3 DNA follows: TGTGCCAGCAGTTACATGGACCCATACTCCTACGAGCAGTACTTC. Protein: CASSYMDPYSYEQYF.

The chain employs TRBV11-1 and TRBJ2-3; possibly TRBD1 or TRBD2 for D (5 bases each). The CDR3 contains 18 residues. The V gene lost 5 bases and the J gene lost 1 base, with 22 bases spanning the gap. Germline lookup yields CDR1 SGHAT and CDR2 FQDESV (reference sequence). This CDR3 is CASSRPPRGAYRTDTQYF. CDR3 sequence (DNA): TGTGCCAGCAGCCGACCCCCGAGGGGCGCTTATCGCACAGATACGCAGTATTTT.

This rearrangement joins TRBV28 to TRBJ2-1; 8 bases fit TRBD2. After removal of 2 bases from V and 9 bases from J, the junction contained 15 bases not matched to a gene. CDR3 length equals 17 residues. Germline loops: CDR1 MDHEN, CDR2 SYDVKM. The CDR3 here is CASSLVVTASGRSEQFF. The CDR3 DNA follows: TGTGCCAGCAGTTTAGTAGTGACAGCCAGCGGGAGATCTGAGCAGTTCTTC. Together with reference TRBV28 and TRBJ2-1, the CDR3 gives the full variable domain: DVKVTQSSRYLVKRTGEKVFLECVQDMDHENMFWYRQDPGLGLRLIYFSYDVKMKEKGDIPEGYSVSREKKERFSLILESASTNQTSMYLCASSLVVTASGRSEQFFGPGTRLTVL.

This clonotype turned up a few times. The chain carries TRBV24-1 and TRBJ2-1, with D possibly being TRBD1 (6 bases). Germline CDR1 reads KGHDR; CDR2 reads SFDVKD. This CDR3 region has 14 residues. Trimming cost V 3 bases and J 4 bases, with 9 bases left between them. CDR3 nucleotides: TGTGCCACCAGTGATGCCACAGGGTACAATGAGCAGTTCTTC. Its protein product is CATSDATGYNEQFF.

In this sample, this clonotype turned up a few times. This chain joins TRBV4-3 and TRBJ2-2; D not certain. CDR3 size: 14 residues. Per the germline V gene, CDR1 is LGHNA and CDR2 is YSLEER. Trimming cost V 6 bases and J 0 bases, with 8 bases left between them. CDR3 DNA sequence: TGCGCCAGCAGAAAGGCCGCGAACACCGGGGAGCTGTTTTTT. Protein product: CASRKAANTGELFF.